These T cell receptor beta chains were read from a single sample in a study of blood T cell repertoires in COVID-19. The repertoire was sequenced with immunoSEQ multiplex PCR; TCRdb's copy has only in-frame clones and lacks some. Of about 220,000 clones listed, over 75% are singletons. Sequenced: PBMCs or T cells enriched from blood (not recorded which). The receptors stem from a woman aged 60-75 years who had recovered from COVID-19. The CDR3 runs from the conserved cysteine through the conserved F or W. D genes are given only for firm matches. Rows give clone size only sometimes, using once, few, many, or a class for an expanded clone.

TRBV2	-	TRBD1	13	TRBJ1-3	TGTGCCAGCCGACAGGGGGCTGGAAACACCATATATTTT	CASRQGAGNTIYF
TRBV19	-	TRBD2	13	TRBJ2-2	TGTGCCAGCGCGGGAGGAGGGGTACAGGAGCTGTTTTTT	CASAGGGVQELFF
TRBV2	-	-	15	TRBJ1-6	TGTGCCAGCAGTAGGGTGGCAGGGGAAATCTCACCCCTCCACTTT	CASSRVAGEISPLHF
TRBV18	-	-	19	TRBJ2-6	TGTGCCAGCTCACGAACATACGTGGACAGTTACTCTGGGGCCAACGTCCTGACTTTC	CASSRTYVDSYSGANVLTF
TRBV7-9	-	TRBD1	16	TRBJ2-7	TGTGCCAGCAGCTTAGATGGGTCGGGACAGGCCTACGAGCAGTACTTC	CASSLDGSGQAYEQYF
TRBV7-9	few	TRBD1	14	TRBJ2-1	TGTGCCAGCACCCGACAGGGGCAAACCAATGAGCAGTTCTTC	CASTRQGQTNEQFF
TRBV7-2	-	-	13	TRBJ2-7	TGTGCCAGCAGCTTAGTCCAGGCGGGGGAGCAGTACTTC	CASSLVQAGEQYF
TRBV29-1	-	-	13	TRBJ1-5	TGCAGCGTTTGGGGGGGCAGGGGCCAGCCCCAGCATTTT	CSVWGGRGQPQHF
TRBV5-8	-	TRBD1	16	TRBJ2-1	TGTGCCAGCAGCTTTACGGACAGGGGGTCACTCAATGAGCAGTTCTTC	CASSFTDRGSLNEQFF
TRBV10-3	many	TRBD1	13	TRBJ1-2	TGTGCCATCAGCCCTACCAACAGGGGCGGCTACACCTTC	CAISPTNRGGYTF